The T cell receptor (beta chain) described here comes from a study of human T cells and chemical hapten exposure. Study-level background: Across samples, TCR yields varied, mostly owing to small differences in pooled library volumes. Findings of the study overall: TCRs above 1 in 1000 frequency stayed constant with DPC sensitization.

Germline CDR1 MNHEY, CDR2 SMNVEV (reference sequence). Trimming removed 5 bases at V and 4 bases at J, with 20 bases between. This CDR3 spans 16 amino acids. In the library, unique molecular identifiers were attached to individual cDNA molecules. In the authors' methods: Sequenced samples showed a median of 95,638 TCRs each, with counts running from about 20,000 to 690,000. TCRdb analysed the RACE reads with MiXCR anew, one entry per CDR3 protein. Here the V and J calls rest on TCRdb's processing, not on the authors' analysis. The sample gives roughly 100,000 distinct CDR3 sequences, approximately 9% of which show up once; 2.5% to 3% is in the top ten. This clonotype occurred many times. The antigen remains undetermined. Time point described: healthy volunteer bleed at 2 weeks. Before extraction, the whole blood was not fractionated, and total RNA was taken from it.

This receptor was identified in a female donor in good health. Some clones in this sample may be carry-over from other donors' samples. Sequences were obtained from whole blood. The chain links TRBV27 to TRBJ2-5, with a possible D match to TRBD2 (6 bases). The CDR3, as DNA: TGTGCCAGCAGTATAAGCCTGTCCGGGAGCCTAGAGACCCAGTACTTC. Its translation: CASSISLSGSLETQYF.